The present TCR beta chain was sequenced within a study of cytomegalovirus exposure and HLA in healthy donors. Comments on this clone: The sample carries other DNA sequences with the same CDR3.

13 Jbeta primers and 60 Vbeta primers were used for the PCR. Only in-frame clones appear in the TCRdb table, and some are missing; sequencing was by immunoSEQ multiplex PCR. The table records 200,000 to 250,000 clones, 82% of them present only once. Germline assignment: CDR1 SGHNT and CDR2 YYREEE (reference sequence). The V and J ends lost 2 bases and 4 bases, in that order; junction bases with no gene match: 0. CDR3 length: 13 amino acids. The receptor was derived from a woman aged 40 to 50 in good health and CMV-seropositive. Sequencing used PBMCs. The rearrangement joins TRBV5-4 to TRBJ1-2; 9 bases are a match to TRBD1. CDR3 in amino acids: CASSLQGAYGYTF. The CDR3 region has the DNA TGTGCCAGCAGCTTACAGGGGGCCTATGGCTACACCTTC.